The 27 T cell receptor beta chains reported below all come from one sample, sequenced in a study of T cell responses to AZD1222 COVID-19 vaccine. This table comes from immunoSEQ multiplex PCR, and its TCRdb copy is limited to in-frame clones, with some not included. The repertoire holds about 140,000 clones, with around 84% as singletons. This specimen consisted of peripheral blood, obtained 28 days after the second AZD1222 dose. These receptors came from an adult who received the AZD1222 COVID-19 vaccine.

The chain is built from TRBV20-1 and TRBJ2-7; D unclear. From germline, CDR1 is DFQATT and CDR2 SNEGSKA (reference sequence). The CDR3 covers 14 residues. V lost 3 bases and J lost 1, with 13 bases in between. This CDR3 reads CSASSTPGSYEQYF. The CDR3 region has the DNA TGCAGTGCTAGTTCTACTCCCGGATCCTACGAGCAGTACTTC.

The chain recombines TRBV28 with TRBJ2-3, with TRBD1 matching over 10 bases. This CDR3 is built from 16 residues. V lost 5 bases, J lost 3 bases, and 8 bases stayed unmatched. Germline V gene lookup returns CDR1 MDHEN and CDR2 SYDVKM. The CDR3 coding sequence is TGTGCCAGCAGTCCAAGTCCGGGACAGGGGACAGATACGCAGTATTTT. This gives the protein CASSPSPGQGTDTQYF.

CDR3 sequence: CASSRDRGYGYTF. The DNA for the CDR3 is TGTGCCAGCAGCCGCGACAGGGGCTATGGCTACACCTTC. The chain combines TRBV5-4 with TRBJ1-2; 8 nucleotides match TRBD1. The ends lost 4 bases at V and 4 bases at J; junction bases unmatched: 3. The CDR3 sequence is 13 residues long. Germline CDR1 and CDR2: SGHNT and YYREEE (reference sequence).

Only one count was recorded for this clone. J is TRBJ1-5 and V is TRBV28; D gene ambiguous. V shed 3 bases and J shed 5 bases, with 14 bases lying between them. Germline values: CDR1 MDHEN, CDR2 SYDVKM. The CDR3 runs to 15 residues. Here the CDR3 reads CASSFLSGVHQPQHF. CDR3 coding DNA: TGTGCCAGCAGTTTCCTCAGTGGGGTACATCAGCCCCAGCATTTT.

This chain connects TRBV3-1 (or the pseudogene TRBV3-2) to TRBJ2-2; D is perhaps TRBD2 (6 bases). The CDR3 is 17 residues long. Per the germline V gene, CDR1 is LGHDT and CDR2 is YNNKEL (reference sequence). Trimming shortened V by 3 bases and J by 3 bases, and 17 bases separated the two germline ends. CDR3 sequence reads: CASSQGRRGLDTGELFF. For the CDR3, the DNA is TGTGCCAGCAGCCAGGGTCGGCGGGGATTGGACACCGGGGAGCTGTTTTTT.

As concerns this clone: Other nucleotide sequences in the sample specify the same CDR3. The chain recombines TRBV12-3 or TRBV12-4 with TRBJ1-3; D not resolved. The CDR3 is made up of 12 amino acids. The germline V and J ends were trimmed by 6 bases and 4 bases, with 7 bases remaining between them. The CDR3 bases are TGTGCCAGCAGCCTGGGGGGAAACACCATATATTTT. This translates into CASSLGGNTIYF.

The chain employs TRBV27 and TRBJ2-7; TRBD1 agrees at 10 bases. This CDR3 contains 15 residues. V was pared by 6 bases and J by 5 bases, with 10 bases of the junction left unmatched. In germline, CDR1 is MNHEY, CDR2 SMNVEV (reference sequence). The CDR3 sequence is CASSPPGTGANEQYF. CDR3 nucleotide sequence: TGTGCCAGCAGCCCCCCCGGGACAGGGGCGAACGAGCAGTACTTC.

J is TRBJ1-1 and V is TRBV19, with 9 bases lining up with TRBD1. V shed 6 bases, J shed 5 bases, and the junction held 10 bases outside the gene matches. The germline gives CDR1 LNHDA, CDR2 SQIVND (reference sequence). This CDR3 contains 15 residues. Here the CDR3 DNA reads TGTGCCAGTAGGTCAAGGGGACAGGGAAGGACTGAAGCTTTCTTT. This codes for CASRSRGQGRTEAFF.

The chain links TRBV27 to TRBJ2-3, with D perhaps matching TRBD2 (6 bases). There are 15 residues in the CDR3. Germline assignment: CDR1 MNHEY and CDR2 SMNVEV (reference sequence). The V end lost 4 bases, the J end lost 1 base, and 12 bases lay between the germline ends. For the CDR3, the DNA is TGTGCCAGCAGTTCCATGACGGGGGGCACAGATACGCAGTATTTT. Protein: CASSSMTGGTDTQYF.

This chain links TRBV18 with TRBJ2-5, with D perhaps TRBD2 (5 bases). This CDR3 is 15 amino acids long. V lost 4 bases, J lost 3 bases, and 15 bases lay in between. The germline gives CDR1 KGHSH, CDR2 LQKENI. The CDR3 protein is CASSQRPSGKETQYF. In DNA form, the CDR3 reads TGTGCCAGCTCACAACGGCCGTCGGGAAAAGAGACCCAGTACTTC.

This rearrangement joins TRBV30 to TRBJ2-7; TRBD1 might be the D (5 bases). Between the trimmed V and J ends, which lost 0 bases and 6 bases, there was a span of 12 bases. CDR3 length equals 13 residues. Germline V gene data show CDR1 as GTSNPN and CDR2 as SVGIG (reference sequence). In nucleotides, the CDR3 is TGTGCCTGGAGTGTAATCCCAGGGCTCGAGCAGTACTTC. Translating it yields CAWSVIPGLEQYF.

The chain uses TRBV27 and TRBJ1-1, with D unresolved. V shed 5 bases and J shed 6 bases, with 13 bases lying between them. The germline V gene encodes CDR1 MNHEY and CDR2 SMNVEV (reference sequence). The CDR3 totals 13 residues. The CDR3 protein is CASSPWLTAEAFF. The CDR3 nucleotides read TGTGCCAGCAGTCCATGGCTAACGGCTGAAGCTTTCTTT.

This rearrangement joins TRBV5-1 to TRBJ1-2, with a tentative D call TRBD1 (6 bases). The germline gives CDR1 SGHRS, CDR2 YFSETQ. The CDR3 extends over 13 amino acids. The V gene lost 4 bases and the J gene lost 4 bases, with 11 bases spanning the gap. Here the CDR3 DNA reads TGCGCCAGCAGCCAAGACAGGATCTATGGCTACACCTTC. Translation gives CASSQDRIYGYTF.

This clone appeared a few times. The rearrangement uses TRBV7-9 and TRBJ1-4; TRBD1 matches at 9 bases. The junction had 10 bases not matched to a gene; V was cut back by 4 bases and J by 4 bases. The CDR3 extends over 17 amino acids. Germline CDR1 and CDR2: SEHNR and FQNEAQ (reference sequence). The CDR3 DNA reads as TGTGCCAGCAGCTACGGACAGGGGACATTTTATAATGAAAAACTGTTTTTT. Its protein product is CASSYGQGTFYNEKLFF.

This chain connects TRBV19 to TRBJ2-1; tentative D call: TRBD1 (7 bases). The V and J ends lost 6 bases and 7 bases respectively, with 19 bases between them. CDR1 is LNHDA, CDR2 SQIVND, per germline (reference sequence). The CDR3 spans 15 residues. The CDR3 DNA sequence: TGTGCCAGTAGCCCGCAGGAGGGGGCGAGAAATGAGCAGTTCTTC. Translation: CASSPQEGARNEQFF.

The rearrangement joins TRBV6-1 to TRBJ2-7; no firm D call. The CDR3 spans 15 residues. V was trimmed by 0 bases and J by 3 bases, leaving 12 bases between them. Germline values: CDR1 MNHNS, CDR2 SASEGT. The CDR3 DNA reads as TGTGCCAGCAGTGAAGCGCGGCAAACCCTCTACGAGCAGTACTTC. This gives the protein CASSEARQTLYEQYF.

CDR3 nucleotide sequence: TGTGCCAGTAGTACCACAGGGATCTCTGGGGCCAACGTCCTGACTTTC. Protein product: CASSTTGISGANVLTF. The rearrangement uses TRBV19 and TRBJ2-6; D may be TRBD1 (6 bases). The CDR3 is 16 residues long. Germline V gives CDR1 LNHDA, CDR2 SQIVND (reference sequence). V was pared by 4 bases and J by 0 bases, with 10 bases between.

The V gene is TRBV29-1, the J gene TRBJ2-7; no clear D gene. Germline values: CDR1 SQVTM, CDR2 ANQGSEA. The V end lost 4 bases, the J end lost 0 bases, and 7 bases lay between the germline ends. The CDR3 spans 12 residues. CDR3 sequence: CSVGRSSYEQYF. CDR3 nucleotides: TGCAGCGTTGGCCGGAGCTCCTACGAGCAGTACTTC.

This clone was counted between two and nine times. The chain combines TRBV28 with TRBJ2-2; D is unclear. The CDR3 consists of 12 residues. V was cut by 5 bases and J by 3 bases, with 4 bases left in between. Per germline, CDR1 MDHEN and CDR2 SYDVKM. In DNA, the CDR3 is TGTGCCAGCAGTCCTGACACCGGGGAGCTGTTTTTT. This codes for CASSPDTGELFF.

This chain uses TRBV9 with TRBJ2-6; no firm D call. Germline lookup yields CDR1 SGDLS and CDR2 YYNGEE. The ends were cut back, 2 bases at V and 2 bases at J, with 11 bases in the middle. This CDR3 region has 16 residues. CDR3 nucleotide sequence: TGTGCCAGCAGCGTCTCAGACATCACTGGGGCCAACGTCCTGACTTTC. Translation gives CASSVSDITGANVLTF.

Turning to this clone: Other DNA sequences within the sample encode an identical CDR3. The chain combines TRBV5-1 with TRBJ1-1; D is unresolved. CDR3 length: 13 residues. Per the germline V gene, CDR1 is SGHRS and CDR2 is YFSETQ. The ends were cut back, 0 bases at V and 0 bases at J, with 3 bases in the middle. The CDR3 here is CASSLDVNTEAFF. The CDR3, as DNA: TGCGCCAGCAGCTTGGACGTGAACACTGAAGCTTTCTTT. Variable domain in full (rest from reference TRBV5-1 and TRBJ1-1): KAGVTQTPRYLIKTRGQQVTLSCSPISGHRSVSWYQQTPGQGLQFLFEYFSETQRNKGNFPGRFSGRQFSNSRSEMNVSTLELGDSALYLCASSLDVNTEAFFGQGTRLTVV.

This clone has just a few counts. The rearrangement uses TRBV29-1 and TRBJ1-5; D perhaps matches TRBD1 (6 bases). The CDR3 is 13 amino acids. The germline V gene has CDR1 SQVTM and CDR2 ANQGSEA. The germline V and J ends were trimmed by 2 bases and 6 bases, with 11 bases remaining between them. CDR3 sequence (DNA): TGCAGCGTTGAATCAGGGGTTGGTCAGCCCCAGCATTTT. Protein: CSVESGVGQPQHF.

The CDR3 bases are TGTGCCAGCAGTGACTTAGCGGGGGGGGCAGATACGCAGTATTTT. Translation: CASSDLAGGADTQYF. This chain uses TRBV6-1 with TRBJ2-3; 11 nucleotides align to TRBD2. The CDR3 has 15 residues. The V segment lost 3 bases and the J segment 4 bases; nucleotides outside the gene matches: 3. CDR1 is MNHNS, CDR2 SASEGT, per germline.

This clone has just a few counts. The chain employs TRBV28 and TRBJ1-1; 8 nucleotides line up with TRBD1. There are 14 residues in the CDR3. CDR1 is MDHEN and CDR2 is SYDVKM in the germline V gene. With V trimmed by 6 bases and J by 5 bases, 8 bases remained unmatched. The chain's CDR3 is CASSPPGGGTEAFF. Written as DNA, the CDR3 is TGTGCCAGCAGCCCACCAGGGGGCGGGACTGAAGCTTTCTTT.

Here the CDR3 DNA reads TGTGCCAGCAGCAGAGGGGGACACCCAGCTAACTATGGCTACACCTTC. Translation: CASSRGGHPANYGYTF. V and J are TRBV9 and TRBJ1-2; a possible D gene is TRBD1 (6 bases). The germline V gene has CDR1 SGDLS and CDR2 YYNGEE. This CDR3 contains 16 residues. Trimming took 4 bases from V and 0 from J, leaving 16 bases between them. The full variable domain, rest sourced from reference TRBV9 and TRBJ1-2, is DSGVTQTPKHLITATGQRVTLRCSPRSGDLSVYWYQQSLDQGLQFLIQYYNGEERAKGNILERFSAQQFPDLHSELNLSSLELGDSALYFCASSRGGHPANYGYTFGSGTRLTVV.

The V and J genes are TRBV7-2 and TRBJ1-2; no clear D. V gave up 7 bases and J gave up 4 bases, with 19 bases separating them. Germline lookup yields CDR1 SGHTA and CDR2 FQGNSA. CDR3 length: 15 amino acids. CDR3 amino acids: CASIDLGGDLYGYTF. The CDR3 DNA is TGTGCCAGCATCGACTTGGGCGGGGATCTCTATGGCTACACCTTC.

J is TRBJ2-2 and V is TRBV7-8; the D is unclear. Germline CDR1 reads SGHVS; CDR2 reads FQNEAQ. Trimming took off 2 bases at V and 1 base at J, with 8 bases between the two ends. This CDR3 has 15 residues. In DNA, the CDR3 is TGTGCCAGCAGCTTATACAGAGTGAACACCGGGGAGCTGTTTTTT. As protein: CASSLYRVNTGELFF.